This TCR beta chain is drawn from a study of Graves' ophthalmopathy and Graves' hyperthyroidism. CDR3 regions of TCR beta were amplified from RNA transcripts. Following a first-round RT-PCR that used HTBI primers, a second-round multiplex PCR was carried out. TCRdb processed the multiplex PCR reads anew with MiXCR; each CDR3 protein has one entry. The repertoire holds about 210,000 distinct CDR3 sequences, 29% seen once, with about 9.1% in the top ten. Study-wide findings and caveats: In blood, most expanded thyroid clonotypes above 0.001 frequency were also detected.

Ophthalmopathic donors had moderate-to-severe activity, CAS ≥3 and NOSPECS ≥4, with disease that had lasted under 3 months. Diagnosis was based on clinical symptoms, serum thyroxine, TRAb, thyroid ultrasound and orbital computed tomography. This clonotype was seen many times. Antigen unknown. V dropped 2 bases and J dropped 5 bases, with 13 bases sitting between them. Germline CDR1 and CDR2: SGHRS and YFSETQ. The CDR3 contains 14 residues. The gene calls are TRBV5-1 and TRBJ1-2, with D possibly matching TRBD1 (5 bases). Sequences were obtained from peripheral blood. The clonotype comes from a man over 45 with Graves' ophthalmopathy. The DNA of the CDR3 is TGCGCCAGCAGCTTCCCCGGGACGGAATATGGCTACACCTTC. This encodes CASSFPGTEYGYTF.